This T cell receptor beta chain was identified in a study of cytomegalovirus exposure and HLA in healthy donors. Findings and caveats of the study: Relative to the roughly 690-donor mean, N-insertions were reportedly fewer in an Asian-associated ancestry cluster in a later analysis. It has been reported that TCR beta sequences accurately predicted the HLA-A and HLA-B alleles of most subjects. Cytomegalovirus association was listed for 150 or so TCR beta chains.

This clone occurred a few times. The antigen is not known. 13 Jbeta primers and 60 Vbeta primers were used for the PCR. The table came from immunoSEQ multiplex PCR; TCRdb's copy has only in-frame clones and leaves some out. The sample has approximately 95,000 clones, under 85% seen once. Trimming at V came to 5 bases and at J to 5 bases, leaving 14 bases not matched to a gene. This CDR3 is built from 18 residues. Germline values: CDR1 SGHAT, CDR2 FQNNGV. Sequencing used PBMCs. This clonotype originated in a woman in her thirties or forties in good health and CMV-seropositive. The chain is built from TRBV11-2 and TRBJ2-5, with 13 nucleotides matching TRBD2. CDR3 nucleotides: TGTGCCAGCAGCCCAGAATCAGGGACTAGCGGGAATGCGGAGACCCAGTACTTC. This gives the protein CASSPESGTSGNAETQYF.